The clone carrying this TCR beta chain was recorded once. These data belong to a study of identifying expanded T cells in peripheral blood. Only in-frame clones appear in the TCRdb table, and some are missing; sequencing was by immunoSEQ multiplex PCR. The sample records 90,000 to 110,000 clones, 88% being singletons. Between the trimmed V and J ends, which lost 4 bases and 2 bases, there was a span of 15 bases. Germline V gene sequence: CDR1 SGHRS, CDR2 YFSETQ. The CDR3 spans 15 residues. No infections or other immune events were documented during collection. This sequence joins TRBV5-1 and TRBJ1-2; a weak D match, TRBD1 (6 bases). The receptor comes from a person between 18 and 69 years old in good health. Material for sequencing was blood. The CDR3 spells CASSPPETGNYGYTF. The CDR3 coding sequence is TGCGCCAGCAGCCCACCAGAGACAGGAAACTATGGCTACACCTTC.